The 20 T cell receptor beta chains given below trace back to one sample, sequenced in a study of T cell repertoires in cytomegalovirus infection. Their cognate antigens are unknown. TCRdb called the reads again in MiXCR, with one record for every CDR3 protein. The table lists 100,000 to 150,000 distinct CDR3 sequences, roughly a quarter of them singletons. Input material: PBMCs, sequenced either directly or after in vitro stimulation (not recorded which). The receptor set was obtained from a human donor in good health (CMV status not recorded). Some clones in this sample may be carry-over from other donors' samples.

This clonotype was seen only a few times. In DNA form, the CDR3 reads TGTGCCAGCAGCGTAGGAGACGGGAGGGCCTTGCGGGGGGCCAACGTCCTGACTTTC. This gives the protein CASSVGDGRALRGANVLTF. The V and J genes are TRBV9 and TRBJ2-6; 8 nucleotides match TRBD2. Germline trimming cut 0 bases from V and 4 bases from J; bases unmatched to any gene: 12. Germline CDR1 reads SGDLS; CDR2 reads YYNGEE. CDR3 length: 19 amino acids.

The chain carries TRBV2 and TRBJ2-3; TRBD2 matches 7 bases. Germline loops: CDR1 SNHLY, CDR2 FYNNEI. CDR3 size: 15 residues. With 4 bases clipped from V and 0 bases from J, the junction kept 4 bases outside the gene matches. CDR3: CASSASGTSTDTQYF. In DNA, the CDR3 is TGTGCCAGCAGTGCTAGCGGAACTAGCACAGATACGCAGTATTTT. Full variable domain (outside the CDR3, taken from reference TRBV2 and TRBJ2-3): EPEVTQTPSHQVTQMGQEVILRCVPISNHLYFYWYRQILGQKVEFLVSFYNNEISEKSEIFDDQFSVERPDGSNFTLKIRSTKLEDSAMYFCASSASGTSTDTQYFGPGTRLTVL.

This sequence joins TRBV19 and TRBJ2-1; D may be TRBD1 or TRBD2 (5 bases each). V dropped 8 bases and J dropped 0 bases, with 17 bases sitting between them. In germline, CDR1 is LNHDA, CDR2 SQIVND (reference sequence). The CDR3 totals 16 residues. The CDR3 is CASGRQKTSSYNEQFF. In DNA form, the CDR3 reads TGTGCCAGTGGGAGACAGAAGACGAGCTCCTACAATGAGCAGTTCTTC.

The chain joins TRBV10-3 to TRBJ2-7; 14 nucleotides line up with TRBD2. The V segment lost 4 bases and the J segment 4 bases; nucleotides outside the gene matches: 3. CDR1 ENHRY and CDR2 SYGVKD come from the germline V gene. The CDR3 is 15 amino acids. CDR3 residues: CAISGTSGRSYEQYF. The CDR3 bases are TGTGCCATCAGTGGGACTAGCGGGAGGTCGTACGAGCAGTACTTC.

This clonotype was seen a few times. CDR3 sequence: CASSFGGQPQHF. The DNA of the CDR3 is TGTGCCAGCAGTTTCGGAGGTCAGCCCCAGCATTTT. The chain couples TRBV6-2 or TRBV6-3 to TRBJ1-5; D gene ambiguous. In germline, CDR1 is MNHEY, CDR2 SVGEGT. Trimming shortened V by 4 bases and J by 6 bases, and 7 bases separated the two germline ends. The length of the CDR3 is 12 residues.

V and J are TRBV7-9 and TRBJ2-1, with TRBD1 matching over 9 bases. The CDR3 consists of 18 residues. After removal of 5 bases from V and 5 bases from J, the junction contained 16 bases not matched to a gene. Germline V gene sequence: CDR1 SEHNR, CDR2 FQNEAQ (reference sequence). The CDR3 protein is CASSTTPVGTGLNNEQFF. The CDR3 bases are TGTGCCAGCAGCACCACTCCGGTAGGGACAGGGCTAAACAATGAGCAGTTCTTC. The full variable domain, with the rest looked up from reference TRBV7-9 and TRBJ2-1, is DTGVSQNPRHKITKRGQNVTFRCDPISEHNRLYWYRQTLGQGPEFLTYFQNEAQLEKSRLLSDRFSAERPKGSFSTLEIQRTEQGDSAMYLCASSTTPVGTGLNNEQFFGPGTRLTVL.

This clonotype was seen repeatedly, ten times or more. CDR3 sequence (DNA): TGTGCCAGCAGCCTATACGGTTCGGCGAGTCCCTACGAGCAGTACGTC. Protein: CASSLYGSASPYEQYV. V and J are TRBV7-2 and TRBJ2-7; D unclear. Trimming left V 5 bases short and J 2 bases short, with 19 bases between. CDR1 is SGHTA and CDR2 is FQGNSA in the germline V gene. CDR3 length equals 16 residues.

This chain joins TRBV2 and TRBJ2-3; 10 bases agree with TRBD2. Losses at the gene ends were 11 bases for V and 5 bases for J; bases not matched to a gene: 13. The CDR3 totals 15 residues. The germline V gene encodes CDR1 SNHLY and CDR2 FYNNEI. CDR3 sequence (DNA): TGTGCCTTATCTGGGCGGCTAGCGGGAGAAGATACGCAGTATTTT. Translation gives CALSGRLAGEDTQYF.

The rearrangement uses TRBV25-1 and TRBJ2-3; 7 nucleotides match TRBD2. The junction had 8 bases not matched to a gene; V was cut back by 6 bases and J by 2 bases. Germline V gene data show CDR1 as MGHDK and CDR2 as SYGVNS. This CDR3 has 15 residues. CDR3 nucleotides: TGTGCCAGCAGCCTCCGGGGGGTCGCCACAGATACGCAGTATTTT. Protein: CASSLRGVATDTQYF.

This clonotype was detected a few times. V usage is TRBV7-2 and J usage is TRBJ2-7; 7 nucleotides match TRBD1. The junction had 5 bases not matched to a gene; V was cut back by 5 bases and J by 1 base. The CDR3 runs to 14 residues. Per the germline V gene, CDR1 is SGHTA and CDR2 is FQGNSA. CDR3 region: CASSHGTASYEQYF. In DNA, the CDR3 is TGTGCCAGCAGCCACGGGACAGCATCCTACGAGCAGTACTTC.

This clonotype has a count of ten or more. The J gene is TRBJ1-5, the V gene TRBV2; D possibly corresponds to TRBD1 (5 bases). The CDR3 runs 14 residues. Trimming took off 2 bases at V and 6 bases at J, with 11 bases between the two ends. In germline, CDR1 is SNHLY, CDR2 FYNNEI. CDR3 protein: CASSEQGKGQPQHF. The CDR3 coding sequence is TGTGCCAGCAGTGAACAGGGAAAGGGTCAGCCCCAGCATTTT.

The chain employs TRBV5-1 and TRBJ2-3; D ambiguous. CDR1 is SGHRS and CDR2 is YFSETQ in the germline V gene. V dropped 6 bases and J dropped 0 bases, with 11 bases sitting between them. The CDR3 runs to 14 residues. CDR3 nucleotide sequence: TGCGCCAGCAAGGGCGGATCTAGCACAGATACGCAGTATTTT. It yields the protein CASKGGSSTDTQYF.

This chain links TRBV7-2 with TRBJ2-1; D is possibly TRBD2 (5 bases). In germline, CDR1 is SGHTA, CDR2 FQGNSA. V was cut by 8 bases and J by 5 bases, with 22 bases left in between. CDR3 length: 16 residues. The CDR3 nucleotides read TGTGCCAGCGCCCCTAGGCTCGGGAACCTCAACAATGAGCAGTTCTTC. Its translation: CASAPRLGNLNNEQFF. The full variable domain, in which reference TRBV7-2 and TRBJ2-1 provide the parts outside the CDR3, is GAGVSQSPSNKVTEKGKDVELRCDPISGHTALYWYRQSLGQGLEFLIYFQGNSAPDKSGLPSDRFSAERTGGSVSTLTIQRTQQEDSAVYLCASAPRLGNLNNEQFFGPGTRLTVL.

This clonotype showed up many times. The chain employs TRBV12-3 or TRBV12-4 and TRBJ2-7; 10 bases match TRBD1. The CDR3 has 14 residues. V lost 5 bases to trimming and J lost 7 bases; unmatched junction nucleotides: 8. The CDR3 sequence: CASSPDRGGREQYF. For the CDR3, the DNA is TGTGCCAGCAGTCCGGACAGGGGGGGCCGGGAGCAGTACTTC.

This clonotype has ten or more counts. V and J are TRBV7-2 and TRBJ2-3; D ambiguous. V was shortened by 7 bases and J by 10 bases, with 15 bases between the two germline ends. The CDR3 contains 12 residues. Germline V gene data show CDR1 as SGHTA and CDR2 as FQGNSA. In DNA form, the CDR3 reads TGTGCCAGCACCCTCGGGCCTCCACCGCAGTATTTT. This encodes CASTLGPPPQYF.

The chain uses TRBV20-1 and TRBJ2-1, with 7 bases fitting TRBD2. J was trimmed by 8 bases and V by 0 bases; bases with no gene match: 13. The CDR3 covers 16 residues. Germline assignment: CDR1 DFQATT and CDR2 SNEGSKA (reference sequence). CDR3 sequence reads: CSARDPRLAPRDEQFF. The CDR3 DNA reads TGCAGTGCTAGAGATCCCCGACTAGCCCCCAGGGATGAGCAGTTCTTC.

This clonotype occurred a few times. Here the CDR3 reads CASSPGSGNEQFF. Written as DNA, the CDR3 is TGTGCCAGCAGCCCCGGGTCCGGCAATGAGCAGTTCTTC. The gene calls are TRBV3-1 and TRBJ2-1; D ambiguous. The CDR3 is made up of 13 amino acids. V lost 4 bases to trimming and J lost 6 bases, with 10 bases between them. Germline values: CDR1 LGHDT, CDR2 YNNKEL (reference sequence).

There are a few counts of this clonotype. The rearrangement links TRBV7-3 to TRBJ2-1; D uncertain. Germline CDR1 reads SGHTA; CDR2 reads FQGTGA. The CDR3 is 13 residues long. With 1 base removed from V and 9 bases from J, the gap between germline ends came to 10 bases. CDR3 bases: TGTGCCAGCAGCTTAATCTTGGGGATTGAGCAGTTCTTC. Protein product: CASSLILGIEQFF.

This clonotype turned up a few times. J is TRBJ2-6 and V is TRBV4-1; no clear D. CDR3 length: 15 residues. The germline V gene has CDR1 MGHRA and CDR2 YSYEKL. Trimming left V 3 bases short and J 4 bases short, with 10 bases between. CDR3 amino acids: CASSHGRRGANVLTF. CDR3 sequence (DNA): TGCGCCAGCAGCCATGGACGGAGAGGGGCCAACGTCCTGACTTTC.

The chain joins TRBV11-2 to TRBJ1-2, with a possible D match to TRBD1 (5 bases). This CDR3 contains 16 residues. The V gene's germline CDR1 is SGHAT and CDR2 FQNNGV. The ends were cut back, 4 bases at V and 5 bases at J, with 20 bases in the middle. CDR3 nucleotides: TGTGCCAGCAGCTCCCTTCGCTCCCTAGAGGGGTATGGCTACACCTTC. As protein: CASSSLRSLEGYGYTF.